The 25 T cell receptor beta chains below come from one sample, sequenced in a study of Graves' ophthalmopathy and Graves' hyperthyroidism (dated by TCRdb to 2016 to 2019). Sequenced on an Illumina HiSeq 2000. For repertoire sequencing, the TCR beta CDR3 regions were amplified from RNA transcripts. The first round of RT-PCR was done with HTBI primers and the Qiagen OneStep RT-PCR kit, and was followed by a second round of multiplex PCR, then size selection and purification. TCRdb itself trimmed the public reads at Q25 with fastp, ran MiXCR and retained productive beta chains. Under each unique CDR3 protein, matching rows form one entry showing the most common genes and DNA. For this sample there are about 640,000 distinct CDR3 sequences; 35% to 45% appear just once. The ten largest account for 2.5% to 3.5% of the sample. Sequencing was performed on peripheral blood. These TCRs come from an adult man with Graves' ophthalmopathy.

This clonotype has just a few counts. The chain joins TRBV7-9 to TRBJ2-5; tentative D call: TRBD2 (6 bases). The germline V gene has CDR1 SEHNR and CDR2 FQNEAQ (reference sequence). The CDR3 loop spans 15 amino acids. The ends were cut back, 6 bases at V and 4 bases at J, with 18 bases in the middle. The CDR3 region is CASRRGFGGRETQYF. DNA of the CDR3: TGTGCCAGCAGACGGGGGTTCGGGGGACGAGAGACCCAGTACTTC.

The chain couples TRBV5-1 to TRBJ2-2, with TRBD1 matching 8 bases. The J segment lost 4 bases and the V segment lost 1 base, leaving 9 bases of the junction unmatched. The CDR3 has 17 amino acids. Germline lookup yields CDR1 SGHRS and CDR2 YFSETQ. In DNA, the CDR3 is TGCGCCAGCAGCTTGTACACTGGGACAGGCGCCACCGGGGAGCTGTTTTTT. Translating it yields CASSLYTGTGATGELFF.

This clonotype was counted a few times. The rearrangement uses TRBV20-1 and TRBJ2-5, with 12 bases that match TRBD2. The ends lost 2 bases at V and 5 bases at J; junction bases unmatched: 6. The CDR3 is 15 residues long. Germline loops: CDR1 DFQATT, CDR2 SNEGSKA (reference sequence). In DNA, the CDR3 is TGCAGTGCTAGACGGCTAGCGGGGGGGGGGGAGACCCAGTACTTC. Translating gives CSARRLAGGGETQYF.

In regard to this clonotype: Given a much more abundant clone one base away, this may be a read error. The J gene is TRBJ1-2, the V gene TRBV10-3, with TRBD1 identical over 7 bases. This CDR3 comprises 14 residues. Germline lookup yields CDR1 ENHRY and CDR2 SYGVKD. Trimming at V came to 5 bases and at J to 5 bases, leaving 8 bases not matched to a gene. This CDR3 is CAISLSGGRYGYTF. CDR3 sequence (DNA): TGTGCCATCAGTTTGTCAGGGGGAAGGTATGGCTACACCTTC.

V and J are TRBV7-9 and TRBJ1-2, with D possibly being TRBD1 (5 bases). Germline V lookup: CDR1 SEHNR, CDR2 FQNEAQ (reference sequence). The CDR3 consists of 14 residues. Trimming removed 2 bases from V and 5 bases from J, with 12 bases in between. The CDR3 spells CASSLSDGGYGYTF. The CDR3 DNA follows: TGTGCCAGCAGCTTAAGTGACGGGGGTTATGGCTACACCTTC.

This clonotype was found a few times. The rearrangement links TRBV9 to TRBJ1-1; 9 bases align to TRBD1. Trimming removed 4 bases from V and 6 bases from J; junction bases left unmatched: 7. CDR1 SGDLS and CDR2 YYNGEE come from the germline V gene. This CDR3 contains 14 residues. In DNA, the CDR3 is TGTGCCAGCAGCTTATCGACAGGGGGGGCTGAAGCTTTCTTT. Protein: CASSLSTGGAEAFF.

J is TRBJ2-2 and V is TRBV7-2; 7 positions match TRBD1. The CDR3 loop spans 14 amino acids. The junction had 2 bases not matched to a gene; V was cut back by 4 bases and J by 3 bases. Germline-derived CDR1 and CDR2 are SGHTA and FQGNSA. The CDR3 DNA reads TGTGCCAGCAGCTCCCAGGGGGACACCGGGGAGCTGTTTTTT. Protein sequence: CASSSQGDTGELFF. Filled out from reference TRBV7-2 and TRBJ2-2, the complete variable domain reads GAGVSQSPSNKVTEKGKDVELRCDPISGHTALYWYRQSLGQGLEFLIYFQGNSAPDKSGLPSDRFSAERTGGSVSTLTIQRTQQEDSAVYLCASSSQGDTGELFFGEGSRLTVL.

Notes on this clonotype: This may arise from a read error, as a much more abundant clone is one base away. The chain couples TRBV7-9 to TRBJ2-5; TRBD2 agrees at 12 bases. The germline V gene has CDR1 SEHNR and CDR2 FQNEAQ (reference sequence). The length of the CDR3 is 16 residues. DNA for the CDR3: TGTGCCAGCAGCCCCCGACTAGCGGGAGAGCAAGAGGCCCAGTACTTC. Amino acid sequence: CASSPRLAGEQEAQYF.

CDR3 sequence reads: CASSTGQGGSNQPQHF. DNA for the CDR3: TGTGCCAGCAGCACCGGACAGGGTGGGAGCAATCAGCCCCAGCATTTT. V usage is TRBV2 and J usage is TRBJ1-5, with 8 bases aligning to TRBD1. After removal of 6 bases from V and 1 base from J, the junction contained 8 bases not matched to a gene. This CDR3 is 16 amino acids long. The germline V gene encodes CDR1 SNHLY and CDR2 FYNNEI.

As regards this clonotype: A junction boundary mismatches the germline segment, possibly from a read error. V gene TRBV11-1 combines with J gene TRBJ2-6; 8 bases map to TRBD2. This CDR3 is built from 17 residues. Germline CDR1 is SGHAT and CDR2 is FQDESV (reference sequence). The CDR3 nucleotides are TGCGCCAACAGCTTGCCCCGGGAGGGCCCTGGGGCCAACGTCCTGACTTTC. Protein product: CANSLPREGPGANVLTF.

The chain recombines TRBV10-2 with TRBJ1-4, with a tentative D call TRBD1 (5 bases). The V end lost 4 bases, the J end lost 3 bases, and 9 bases lay between the germline ends. CDR1 WSHSY and CDR2 SAAADI come from the germline V gene. The CDR3 length is 14 residues. The CDR3 sequence: CASSGQRANEKLFF. The CDR3 DNA reads as TGCGCCAGCAGTGGACAGAGGGCTAATGAAAAACTGTTTTTT.

As regards this clonotype: This may be a read error: a much more frequent sequence differs by one nucleotide. The chain links TRBV2 to TRBJ2-7, with 11 bases matching TRBD1. The length of the CDR3 is 15 residues. V dropped 6 bases and J dropped 0; count of bases not matched to a gene: 4. Germline values: CDR1 SNHLY, CDR2 FYNNEI. In nucleotides, the CDR3 is TGTGCCAGCAGACGAGGGACAGGGGGCTCCTACGAGCAGTACTTC. As protein: CASRRGTGGSYEQYF. Drawing the rest from reference TRBV2 and TRBJ2-7, the complete variable domain is EPEVTQTPSHQVTQMGQEVILRCVPISNHLYFYWYRQILGQKVEFLVSFYNNEISEKSEIFDDQFSVERPDGSNFTLKIRSTKLEDSAMYFCASRRGTGGSYEQYFGPGTRLTVT.

This clonotype occurred a few times. Sequence at one end of the junction differs from germline and may be a read error. The genes are TRBV7-9 and TRBJ2-7; a possible D gene is TRBD2 (5 bases). Germline CDR1 and CDR2: SEHNR and FQNEAQ (reference sequence). CDR3 length: 14 residues. CDR3 DNA sequence: TGCGCCAGCAGCCAAGGAGTCAGCGGCTACGAGCAGTACTTC. Its protein is CASSQGVSGYEQYF. The whole variable domain, filled in from reference TRBV7-9 and TRBJ2-7, reads DTGVSQNPRHKITKRGQNVTFRCDPISEHNRLYWYRQTLGQGPEFLTYFQNEAQLEKSRLLSDRFSAERPKGSFSTLEIQRTEQGDSAMYLCASSQGVSGYEQYFGPGTRLTVT.

This rearrangement joins TRBV7-2 to TRBJ2-7; a weak D match, TRBD2 (5 bases). The CDR3 is made up of 15 amino acids. V was pared by 1 base and J by 3 bases, with 13 bases between. CDR1 and CDR2 (germline): SGHTA, FQGNSA. In DNA form, the CDR3 reads TGTGCCAGCAGCTTAGGGGGAGTGGCGATCTACGAGCAGTACTTC. It yields the protein CASSLGGVAIYEQYF.

The table lists this clonotype with many counts. The V call is TRBV19, the J call TRBJ1-2, with D possibly matching TRBD1 (6 bases). This CDR3 is 14 amino acids long. Trimming stripped 5 bases from V and 6 bases from J, with 16 bases between. CDR1 and CDR2 (germline): LNHDA, SQIVND (reference sequence). CDR3 amino acids: CASSPHRVFDGYTF. The CDR3 DNA reads TGTGCCAGTAGTCCTCACAGGGTATTCGATGGCTACACCTTC.

This chain links TRBV7-2 with TRBJ2-7; 9 bases align to TRBD1. The J segment lost 7 bases and the V segment lost 6 bases, leaving 13 bases of the junction unmatched. Per germline, CDR1 SGHTA and CDR2 FQGNSA. The CDR3 spans 15 residues. CDR3: CASSPQGAPPQEQYF. Here the CDR3 DNA reads TGTGCCAGCAGTCCACAGGGGGCCCCCCCCCAGGAGCAGTACTTC.

Many counts were recorded for this clonotype. The chain has TRBV20-1 and TRBJ1-2, with D tentatively TRBD1 (5 bases). From germline, CDR1 is DFQATT and CDR2 SNEGSKA (reference sequence). The CDR3 totals 12 residues. The germline V and J ends were trimmed by 5 bases and 3 bases, with 10 bases remaining between them. CDR3 in amino acids: CSAVQVHYGYTF. The CDR3 bases are TGCAGTGCTGTACAGGTCCACTATGGCTACACCTTC.

The chain is built from TRBV2 and TRBJ2-5; D is unclear. V lost 6 bases and J lost 2, with 7 bases in between. From germline, CDR1 is SNHLY and CDR2 FYNNEI. This CDR3 is 12 amino acids long. The CDR3 region is CASRTQQETQYF. In DNA, the CDR3 is TGTGCCAGCAGGACCCAACAAGAGACCCAGTACTTC.

In its sample, this clonotype was seen a few times. The CDR3 bases are TGCAGCGTTGCCCCCAGGCCAAACACCGGGGAGCTGTTTTTT. Translating gives CSVAPRPNTGELFF. The V gene is TRBV29-1, the J gene TRBJ2-2; D unresolved. Trimming shortened V by 4 bases and J by 2 bases, and 11 bases separated the two germline ends. This CDR3 is 14 amino acids long. Germline V lookup: CDR1 SQVTM, CDR2 ANQGSEA.

Many counts were recorded for this clonotype. The J gene is TRBJ2-5, the V gene TRBV12-3 or TRBV12-4; D is uncertain. V gave up 6 bases and J gave up 4 bases, with 15 bases separating them. This CDR3 is built from 14 residues. DNA for the CDR3: TGTGCCAGCAGAGAAAGGGCAGAACTAGAGACCCAGTACTTC. Protein sequence: CASRERAELETQYF.

This clonotype is a singleton in its sample. V is TRBV25-1 and J is TRBJ1-3; tentative D call: TRBD1 (5 bases). V was pared by 8 bases and J by 4 bases, with 15 bases between. Germline loops: CDR1 MGHDK, CDR2 SYGVNS. The CDR3 is made up of 14 amino acids. The CDR3 here is CASHDRGTGNTIYF. CDR3 nucleotide sequence: TGTGCCAGCCACGATCGGGGGACGGGAAACACCATATATTTT.

The V and J genes are TRBV9 and TRBJ1-1; 7 nucleotides line up with TRBD1. Per the germline V gene, CDR1 is SGDLS and CDR2 is YYNGEE. The CDR3 sequence is 15 residues long. The V segment lost 6 bases and the J segment 6 bases; nucleotides outside the gene matches: 14. The CDR3 DNA is TGTGCCAGCAATGCAGAACAGGGGAAGGGGGCTGAAGCTTTCTTT. The encoded protein is CASNAEQGKGAEAFF.

Regarding this clonotype: At one end, the junction sequence differs from germline, possibly due to a read error. Here the CDR3 DNA reads TGTGCCAGCAGTTACTCGTTGGGTCAGGGGGGTTACGAGCAGTACTTC. Amino acids: CASSYSLGQGGYEQYF. The V call is TRBV10-3, the J call TRBJ2-7, with TRBD1 as a possible D gene (7 bases). Germline V gives CDR1 ENHRY, CDR2 SYGVKD. The CDR3 has 16 amino acids.

This clonotype was detected a few times. This chain links TRBV14 with TRBJ2-5, with TRBD2 matching over 10 bases. Trimming took 0 bases from V and 2 from J; bases not matched to a gene: 9. The CDR3 has 18 residues. CDR1 is SGHDN and CDR2 is FVKESK in the germline V gene. CDR3: CASSQDLGSGRRQETQYF. The CDR3 DNA reads TGTGCCAGCAGCCAAGATCTTGGTAGCGGGAGGAGGCAAGAGACCCAGTACTTC.

In the case of this clonotype: The conserved final phenylalanine or tryptophan is absent from the CDR3, which likely points to a read error. The chain employs TRBV7-3 and TRBJ1-2, with 7 bases matching TRBD1. This CDR3 contains 14 residues. Per the germline V gene, CDR1 is SGHTA and CDR2 is FQGTGA. V trimming: 8 bases; J trimming: 6 bases; junction bases outside the gene matches: 12. CDR3 region: CASSWDSGSDGYTL. In DNA form, the CDR3 reads TGTGCCAGCTCATGGGACAGCGGGTCGGATGGCTACACCCTC.